A single sample gave rise to the 11 T cell receptor beta chains below, sequenced in a study of prognosis after radiotherapy for stage I lung cancer. The TCR beta CDR3 region was amplified from genomic DNA, with two rounds of multiplex PCR being used for the amplification. The authors ran first-round PCR with primers specific to each TRBV and TRBJ gene. MiXCR, run by TCRdb on the multiplex PCR reads, gives a single entry per CDR3 protein. The sample has 10,000 to 15,000 distinct CDR3 sequences, about 40% seen once. The sequencing used PBMCs, collected before or after stereotactic body radiation therapy (not recorded which). The source of these receptors is a donor over 45 with non-small cell lung cancer.

This clonotype was recorded many times. The rearrangement joins TRBV28 to TRBJ1-5; D is uncertain. This CDR3 is built from 19 residues. The germline V gene has CDR1 MDHEN and CDR2 SYDVKM. V dropped 5 bases and J dropped 0 bases, with 23 bases sitting between them. The CDR3, as DNA: TGTGCCAGCAGTGTATTGCGGAGCCGTTTGGGTTATAGCAATCAGCCCCAGCATTTT. Its translation is CASSVLRSRLGYSNQPQHF.

About this clonotype itself: Only one base separates this from a far larger clonotype, so it likely reflects a read error. The V gene is TRBV6-8, the J gene TRBJ1-5; 7 positions agree with TRBD1. Germline CDR1 MNHGY, CDR2 SAAAGT. This CDR3 has 15 residues. The CDR3 reads CASSGQDRLNQHQHF. For the CDR3, the DNA is TGTGCCAGCAGCGGACAGGACAGGTTAAATCAGCACCAGCATTTT.

This clonotype was detected many times. This chain joins TRBV5-6 and TRBJ2-7; a possible D gene is TRBD2 (5 bases). Trimming pared 0 bases from V and 5 bases from J, leaving 12 bases between. Germline V gene data show CDR1 as SGHDT and CDR2 as YYEEEE. This CDR3 comprises 14 residues. The CDR3 loop is CASSLGLRGHEQYF. DNA of the CDR3: TGTGCCAGCAGCTTGGGACTACGTGGCCACGAGCAGTACTTC.

This clonotype has at least ten counts. The V call is TRBV12-5, the J call TRBJ2-3; 12 bases line up with TRBD2. V was pared by 5 bases and J by 5 bases, with 8 bases of the junction left unmatched. Germline V lookup: CDR1 LGHNT, CDR2 FRNRAP. CDR3 size: 16 residues. CDR3 residues: CASGLLAGGPGDTQYF. The CDR3 DNA is TGTGCTAGTGGTCTCCTAGCGGGGGGGCCGGGAGATACGCAGTATTTT. Full variable domain (outside the CDR3, taken from reference TRBV12-5 and TRBJ2-3): DARVTQTPRHKVTEMGQEVTMRCQPILGHNTVFWYRQTMMQGLELLAYFRNRAPLDDSGMPKDRFSAEMPDATLATLKIQPSEPRDSAVYFCASGLLAGGPGDTQYFGPGTRLTVL.

The sample holds many counts of this clonotype. The chain uses TRBV16 and TRBJ1-1; D is unclear. Trimming removed 0 bases from V and 1 base from J, with 0 bases in between. This CDR3 region has 12 residues. Germline loops: CDR1 KGHSY, CDR2 FQNENV. CDR3 sequence: CASSQSNTEAFF. The CDR3 region has the DNA TGTGCCAGCAGCCAATCGAACACTGAAGCTTTCTTT.

Comments on this clonotype: A clone one base away is much larger, so this may be a read error. J is TRBJ2-3 and V is TRBV29-1; 7 nucleotides agree with TRBD1. CDR1 is SQVTM, CDR2 ANQGSEA, per germline. This CDR3 has 14 residues. The junction had 10 bases not matched to a gene; V was cut back by 7 bases and J by 3 bases. DNA of the CDR3: TGCAGCGGGCGCAGGGGGATCCGAACAGATACGCAGTATTTT. This translates into CSGRRGIRTDTQYF.

There are many counts of this clonotype. This sequence joins TRBV10-3 and TRBJ1-2; 9 bases agree with TRBD1. V lost 6 bases, J lost 4 bases, and 3 bases stayed unmatched. CDR1 is ENHRY, CDR2 SYGVKD, per germline. The CDR3 sequence is 13 residues long. The CDR3 DNA reads TGTGCCATCAGAAGACAGGGGGGCTATGGCTACACCTTC. Translated: CAIRRQGGYGYTF.

The rearrangement joins TRBV13 to TRBJ2-7; 7 bases are a match to TRBD1. Germline CDR1 and CDR2: PRHDT and FYEKMQ (reference sequence). With V trimmed by 2 bases and J by 2 bases, 3 bases remained unmatched. The CDR3 totals 14 residues. The CDR3 nucleotides read TGTGCCAGCAGCTTAAGACAGGGAGCCTACGAGCAGTACTTC. This translates into CASSLRQGAYEQYF.

There are a few counts of this clonotype. A much larger clone lies one base from this, so it may be a read error. The gene calls are TRBV28 and TRBJ2-5; D is perhaps TRBD1 or TRBD2 (5 bases each). There are 13 residues in the CDR3. The germline V gene encodes CDR1 MDHEN and CDR2 SYDVKM. V gave up 7 bases and J gave up 4 bases, with 13 bases separating them. This chain's CDR3 is CASMRGMGETQYF. DNA for the CDR3: TGTGCCAGCATGAGGGGAATGGGAGAGACCCAGTACTTC.

This clonotype has ten or more counts. V gene TRBV7-2 combines with J gene TRBJ2-1; 15 bases map to TRBD2. Trimming cost V 5 bases and J 12 bases; bases outside gene matches: 5. The CDR3 runs 14 residues. Germline V gene lookup returns CDR1 SGHTA and CDR2 FQGNSA. In nucleotides, the CDR3 is TGTGCCAGCAGCCTCGGACTAGCGGGAGGGCTGCAGTTCTTC. This translates into CASSLGLAGGLQFF. The full variable domain, in which reference TRBV7-2 and TRBJ2-1 provide the parts outside the CDR3, is GAGVSQSPSNKVTEKGKDVELRCDPISGHTALYWYRQSLGQGLEFLIYFQGNSAPDKSGLPSDRFSAERTGGSVSTLTIQRTQQEDSAVYLCASSLGLAGGLQFFGPGTRLTVL.

CDR3 region: CASSRGGGETQYF. The CDR3 DNA sequence: TGTGCCAGCAGCCGGGGGGGTGGCGAGACCCAGTACTTC. The chain combines TRBV12-3 or TRBV12-4 with TRBJ2-5; TRBD2 matches at 8 bases. The CDR3 contains 13 residues. J gave up 5 bases and V 6 bases, and 5 bases lay outside the gene matches.